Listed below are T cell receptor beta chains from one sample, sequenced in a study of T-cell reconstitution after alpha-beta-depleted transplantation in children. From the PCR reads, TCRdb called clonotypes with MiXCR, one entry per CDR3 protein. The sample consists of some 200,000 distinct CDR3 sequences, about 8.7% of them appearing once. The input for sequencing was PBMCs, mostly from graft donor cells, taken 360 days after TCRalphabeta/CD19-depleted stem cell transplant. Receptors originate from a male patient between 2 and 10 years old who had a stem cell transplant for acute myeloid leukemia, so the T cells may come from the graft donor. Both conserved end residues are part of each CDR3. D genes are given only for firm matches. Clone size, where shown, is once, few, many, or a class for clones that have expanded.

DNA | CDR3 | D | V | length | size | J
TGTGCCAGCAGCTCCTACACAGGGAGGGAGAACTACGAGACCCAGTACTTC | CASSSYTGRENYETQYF | NA | TRBV7-9 | 17 | NA | TRBJ2-5
TGTGCCAGCGGACGTGGCACTGAAGCTTTCTTT | CASGRGTEAFF | NA | TRBV5-6 | 11 | NA | TRBJ1-1
TGCGCCAGCAGCCAAGCGGGGGGAAATCAGCCCCAGCATTTT | CASSQAGGNQPQHF | NA | TRBV4-1 | 14 | few | TRBJ1-5
TGCGCCAGCAGCTTTGGGGGTACCTACAATGAGCAGTTCTTC | CASSFGGTYNEQFF | NA | TRBV5-1 | 14 | many | TRBJ2-1
TGTGCCAGCAGCTTAGACAGGAACGAGCAGTACTTC | CASSLDRNEQYF | NA | TRBV7-2 | 12 | NA | TRBJ2-7
TGTGCCAGCAGCCCAGGGACTAGCTCGGAGACCCAGTACTTC | CASSPGTSSETQYF | TRBD2 | TRBV7-6 | 14 | NA | TRBJ2-5
TGTGCCACCAGCAGAGTAAGGAAGAAAGGGGGCTACGAGCAGTACTTC | CATSRVRKKGGYEQYF | NA | TRBV15 | 16 | many | TRBJ2-7
TGTGCCAGCAGCGTCCACCGCTACAATGAGCAGTTCTTC | CASSVHRYNEQFF | NA | TRBV9 | 13 | many | TRBJ2-1
TGTGCCAGCAGCGTAGTTGCGGGAGATACGCAGTATTTT | CASSVVAGDTQYF | NA | TRBV9 | 13 | NA | TRBJ2-3
TGCAGTGCCGGGGGTGGGTGGGACAGTAACTATGGCTACACCTTC | CSAGGGWDSNYGYTF | TRBD1 | TRBV20-1 | 15 | few | TRBJ1-2
TGTGCCAGCAGATCTGCAGGGAGCACCGGGGAGCTGTTTTTT | CASRSAGSTGELFF | NA | TRBV7-9 | 14 | many | TRBJ2-2
TGTGCCAGCAGTTCCACAGGGAAGACTGAAGCTTTCTTT | CASSSTGKTEAFF | NA | TRBV12-3/TRBV12-4 | 13 | NA | TRBJ1-1
TGTGCCACCAGCAGAGTTGGGTGGAGCCACACAGATACGCAGTATTTT | CATSRVGWSHTDTQYF | NA | TRBV15 | 16 | many | TRBJ2-3
TGTGCCAGCAGCTTAGATCCCTTCGGGGGAAATGAGCAGTTCTTC | CASSLDPFGGNEQFF | NA | TRBV11-3 | 15 | NA | TRBJ2-1
TGCAGTGCTAGGAACTCACTAGCGGGAGTGTACGAGCAGTACTTC | CSARNSLAGVYEQYF | TRBD2 | TRBV20-1 | 15 | NA | TRBJ2-7
TGTGCCAGCACCCACCCCATTCAGGGGGTCTCTGAAGCTTTCTTT | CASTHPIQGVSEAFF | TRBD1 | TRBV12-3/TRBV12-4 | 15 | many | TRBJ1-1
TGTGCCAGCAGCACAGGGACTAGCGTCGAGCAGTACTTC | CASSTGTSVEQYF | TRBD2 | TRBV7-2 | 13 | NA | TRBJ2-7
TGTGCCAGCAGCTTCCCGGCTAGCGGACGCACAGATACGCAGTATTTT | CASSFPASGRTDTQYF | TRBD2 | TRBV7-2 | 16 | NA | TRBJ2-3
TGTGCCAGCAGAGGACAGGAGAACACTGAAGCTTTCTTT | CASRGQENTEAFF | TRBD1 | TRBV12-3/TRBV12-4 | 13 | NA | TRBJ1-1
TGTGCCAGCAGCCCATCTAGGGGGACCGGGGAGCTGTTTTTT | CASSPSRGTGELFF | NA | TRBV7-8 | 14 | many | TRBJ2-2
TGTGCCAGCAGTTTCCCCTCCAGCTATGGCTACACCTTC | CASSFPSSYGYTF | NA | TRBV12-3/TRBV12-4 | 13 | many | TRBJ1-2
TGTGCCAGCAGTTTACGGCTACCATCTGGGGAGCTGTTTTTT | CASSLRLPSGELFF | NA | TRBV12-3/TRBV12-4 | 14 | few | TRBJ2-2
TGTGCCAGCAGCCCTAAACTAGCGCAGAACACAGATACGCAGTATTTT | CASSPKLAQNTDTQYF | TRBD2 | TRBV7-9 | 16 | few | TRBJ2-3
TGTGCCAGCAGCTGGGGACTAGCGGGGGGAACGAGTGAGCAGTTCTTC | CASSWGLAGGTSEQFF | TRBD2 | TRBV7-6 | 16 | NA | TRBJ2-1
TGTGCCAGCAGTTTCCACAGGGGGCTACCAATAGATACGCAGTATTTT | CASSFHRGLPIDTQYF | TRBD1 | TRBV27 | 16 | many | TRBJ2-3
TGTGCCACCAGCAGAGACAGGGGGCTGAACATTCAGTACTTC | CATSRDRGLNIQYF | TRBD1 | TRBV15 | 14 | NA | TRBJ2-4
TGCAGTGCTCTAAGCGGGAGAACCGAGCAGTTCTTC | CSALSGRTEQFF | TRBD2 | TRBV20-1 | 12 | NA | TRBJ2-1
TGCAGTGCTAGAGAGGGACAGGGGGCTTTGGGCAATCAGCCCCAGCATTTT | CSAREGQGALGNQPQHF | TRBD1 | TRBV20-1 | 17 | many | TRBJ1-5
TGTGCCAGCAGTGATAGTGGGGGGGCGAACACTGAAGCTTTCTTT | CASSDSGGANTEAFF | NA | TRBV6-1 | 15 | many | TRBJ1-1
TGTGCCAGCAGCGCCGGACCTTCCGGGGAGCTGTTTTTT | CASSAGPSGELFF | NA | TRBV7-2 | 13 | many | TRBJ2-2
TGCAGCGTCCACAGCGTGACTGCGAACCCCTATACGCAGTATTTT | CSVHSVTANPYTQYF | NA | TRBV29-1 | 15 | many | TRBJ2-3
TGTGCCAGCAGCCAGGGCGGGGGGTTCACAGATACGCAGTATTTT | CASSQGGGFTDTQYF | TRBD2 | TRBV3-1 | 15 | few | TRBJ2-3
TGTGCCAGCAGTGAATCGGGGGGCGGCTACACCTTC | CASSESGGGYTF | NA | TRBV25-1 | 12 | many | TRBJ1-2
TGTGCCAGCAGCCTTGGGCGGAACACTGAAGCTTTCTTT | CASSLGRNTEAFF | NA | TRBV7-3 | 13 | many | TRBJ1-1
TGTGCCAGCAGCTTAAACAGGGAGGGCTATGGCTACACCTTC | CASSLNREGYGYTF | NA | TRBV7-3 | 14 | NA | TRBJ1-2
TGTGCCAGCAGCTTAAGGGGGGGCTACGAGCAGTACTTC | CASSLRGGYEQYF | NA | TRBV7-9 | 13 | NA | TRBJ2-7
TGCGCCAGCAGCCGGACTAGCCAAGAGACCCAGTACTTC | CASSRTSQETQYF | TRBD2 | TRBV5-1 | 13 | many | TRBJ2-5
TGCGCCAGCAGCTTGAATATAAATCCGAGGGCACCCCTCCACTTT | CASSLNINPRAPLHF | NA | TRBV5-1 | 15 | many | TRBJ1-6
TGCAGTGCGCGGACAGAGAGCTCTGGGGCCAACGTCCTGACTTTC | CSARTESSGANVLTF | NA | TRBV20-1 | 15 | NA | TRBJ2-6
TGTGCCATCAGCCCAGGCCGGAGTGGCCCAGATACGCAGTATTTT | CAISPGRSGPDTQYF | NA | TRBV10-3 | 15 | NA | TRBJ2-3
TGTGCCAGCAGCTTAGAGGGACTAGCTGTTCAGTACTTC | CASSLEGLAVQYF | TRBD2 | TRBV7-2 | 13 | NA | TRBJ2-4
TGCGCCAGCAGCTTAGCAGCCTCCTCTGGGGCCAACGTCCTGACTTTC | CASSLAASSGANVLTF | NA | TRBV5-1 | 16 | NA | TRBJ2-6
TGTGCCAGCAGTCTCCCAGGACAGCCCCAGCATTTT | CASSLPGQPQHF | NA | TRBV6-2/TRBV6-3 | 12 | few | TRBJ1-5
TGTGCCAGCAGGGCGGTCTATGGCTACACCTTC | CASRAVYGYTF | NA | TRBV12-3/TRBV12-4 | 11 | many | TRBJ1-2